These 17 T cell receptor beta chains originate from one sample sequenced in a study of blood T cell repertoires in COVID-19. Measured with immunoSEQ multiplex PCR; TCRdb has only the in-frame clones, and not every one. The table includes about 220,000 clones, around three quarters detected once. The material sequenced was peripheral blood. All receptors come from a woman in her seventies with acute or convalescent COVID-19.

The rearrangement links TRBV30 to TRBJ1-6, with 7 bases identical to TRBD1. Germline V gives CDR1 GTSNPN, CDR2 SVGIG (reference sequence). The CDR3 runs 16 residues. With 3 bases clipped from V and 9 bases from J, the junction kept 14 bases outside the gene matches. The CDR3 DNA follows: TGTGCCTGGAGCCGCAGGGGGGCTTGGGGTAGTTCACCCCTCCACTTT. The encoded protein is CAWSRRGAWGSSPLHF.

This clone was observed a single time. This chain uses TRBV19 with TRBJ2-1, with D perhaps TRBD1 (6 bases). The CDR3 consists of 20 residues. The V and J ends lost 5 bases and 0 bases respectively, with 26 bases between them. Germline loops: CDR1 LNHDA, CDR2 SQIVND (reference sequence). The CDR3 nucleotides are TGTGCCAGTAGTCGAAACCGGGACAAGGGGCCCCTAAGCTCCTACAATGAGCAGTTCTTC. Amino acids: CASSRNRDKGPLSSYNEQFF.

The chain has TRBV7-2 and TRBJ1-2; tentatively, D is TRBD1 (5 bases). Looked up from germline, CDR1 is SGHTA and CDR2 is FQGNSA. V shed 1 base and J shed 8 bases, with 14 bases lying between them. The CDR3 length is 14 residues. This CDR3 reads CASSLDSQGRGYTF. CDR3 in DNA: TGTGCCAGCAGCTTAGATTCCCAGGGCAGGGGCTACACCTTC.

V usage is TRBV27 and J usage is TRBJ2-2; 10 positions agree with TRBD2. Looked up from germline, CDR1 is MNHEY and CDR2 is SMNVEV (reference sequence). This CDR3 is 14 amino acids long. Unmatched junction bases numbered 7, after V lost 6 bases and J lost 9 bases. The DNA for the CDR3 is TGTGCCAGCAGCTTGGCAGCGGGGGGGCGGGAGCTGTTTTTT. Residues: CASSLAAGGRELFF.

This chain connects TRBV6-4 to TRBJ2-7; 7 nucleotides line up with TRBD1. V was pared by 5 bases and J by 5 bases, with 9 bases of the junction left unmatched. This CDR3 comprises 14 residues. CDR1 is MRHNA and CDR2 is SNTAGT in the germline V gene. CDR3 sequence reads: CASSRPQGTHEQYV. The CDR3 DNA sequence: TGTGCCAGCAGTCGGCCACAGGGGACCCACGAGCAGTACGTC.

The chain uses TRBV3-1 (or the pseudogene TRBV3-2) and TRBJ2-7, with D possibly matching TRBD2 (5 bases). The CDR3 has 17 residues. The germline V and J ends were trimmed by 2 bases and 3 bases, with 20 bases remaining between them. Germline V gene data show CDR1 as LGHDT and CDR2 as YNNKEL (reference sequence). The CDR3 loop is CASSQSLEEVTHYEQYF. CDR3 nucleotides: TGTGCCAGCAGCCAAAGTCTGGAGGAAGTCACCCACTACGAGCAGTACTTC.

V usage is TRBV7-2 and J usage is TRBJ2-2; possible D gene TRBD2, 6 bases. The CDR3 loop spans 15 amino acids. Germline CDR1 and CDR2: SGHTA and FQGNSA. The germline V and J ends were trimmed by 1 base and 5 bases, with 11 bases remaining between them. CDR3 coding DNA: TGTGCCAGCAGCTTAGAAGTGCGGGGAACCGGGGAGCTGTTTTTT. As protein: CASSLEVRGTGELFF.

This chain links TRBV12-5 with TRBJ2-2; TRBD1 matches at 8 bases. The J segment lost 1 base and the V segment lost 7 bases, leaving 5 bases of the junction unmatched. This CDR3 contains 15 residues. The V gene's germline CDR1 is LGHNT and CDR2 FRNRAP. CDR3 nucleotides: TGTGCTAGTGCAACGGGACAGGTGAACACCGGGGAGCTGTTTTTT. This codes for CASATGQVNTGELFF.

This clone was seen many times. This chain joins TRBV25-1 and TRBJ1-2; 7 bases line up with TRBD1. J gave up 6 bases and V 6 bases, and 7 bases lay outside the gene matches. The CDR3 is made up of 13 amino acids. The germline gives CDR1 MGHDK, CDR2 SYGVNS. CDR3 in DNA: TGTGCCAGCAGCTTGACAGGGATGGATGGCTACACCTTC. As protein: CASSLTGMDGYTF.

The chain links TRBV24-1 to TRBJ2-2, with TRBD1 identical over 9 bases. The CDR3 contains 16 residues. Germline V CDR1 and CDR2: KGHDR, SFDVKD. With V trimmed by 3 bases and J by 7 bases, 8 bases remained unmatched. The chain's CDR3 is CATSDPGTGIGGELFF. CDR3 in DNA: TGTGCCACCAGTGATCCGGGGACAGGGATAGGCGGGGAGCTGTTTTTT.

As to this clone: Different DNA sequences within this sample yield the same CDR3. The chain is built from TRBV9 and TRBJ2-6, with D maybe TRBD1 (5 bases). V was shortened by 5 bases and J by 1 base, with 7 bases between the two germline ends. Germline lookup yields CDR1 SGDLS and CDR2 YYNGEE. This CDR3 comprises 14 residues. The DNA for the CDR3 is TGTGCCAGCAGTGCAGGGTCTGGGGCCAACGTCCTGACTTTC. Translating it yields CASSAGSGANVLTF. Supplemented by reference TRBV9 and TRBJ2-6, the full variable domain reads DSGVTQTPKHLITATGQRVTLRCSPRSGDLSVYWYQQSLDQGLQFLIQYYNGEERAKGNILERFSAQQFPDLHSELNLSSLELGDSALYFCASSAGSGANVLTFGAGSRLTVL.

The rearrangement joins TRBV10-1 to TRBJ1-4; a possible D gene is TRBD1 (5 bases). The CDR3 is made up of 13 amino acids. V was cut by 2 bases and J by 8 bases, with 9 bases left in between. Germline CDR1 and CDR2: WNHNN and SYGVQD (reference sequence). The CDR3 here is CASSEGQEEKLFF. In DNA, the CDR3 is TGCGCCAGCAGTGAGGGACAAGAGGAAAAACTGTTTTTT.

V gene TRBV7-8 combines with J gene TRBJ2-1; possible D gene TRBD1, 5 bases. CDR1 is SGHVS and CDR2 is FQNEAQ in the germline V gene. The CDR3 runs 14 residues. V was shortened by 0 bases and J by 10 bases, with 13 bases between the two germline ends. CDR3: CASSLAKQVTEQFF. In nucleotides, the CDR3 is TGTGCCAGCAGCTTAGCAAAACAGGTAACGGAGCAGTTCTTC.

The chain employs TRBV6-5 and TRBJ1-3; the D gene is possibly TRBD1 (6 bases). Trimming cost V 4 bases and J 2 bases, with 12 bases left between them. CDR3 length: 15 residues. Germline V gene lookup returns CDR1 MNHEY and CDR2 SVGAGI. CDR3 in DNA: TGTGCCAGCAGTTCAACAGGGCGGCCTGGAAACACCATATATTTT. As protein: CASSSTGRPGNTIYF.

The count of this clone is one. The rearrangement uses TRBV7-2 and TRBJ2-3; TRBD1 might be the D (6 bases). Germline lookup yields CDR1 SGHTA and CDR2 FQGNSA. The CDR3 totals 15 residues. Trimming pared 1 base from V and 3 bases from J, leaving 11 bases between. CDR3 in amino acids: CASSLEATGTDTQYF. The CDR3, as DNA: TGTGCCAGCAGCTTAGAGGCGACAGGTACAGATACGCAGTATTTT.

CDR3 bases: TGTGCCAGCAGCGGAGATGGGGAGACCCAGTACTTC. Translation gives CASSGDGETQYF. V is TRBV5-6 and J is TRBJ2-5; D uncertain. The CDR3 has 12 amino acids. V lost 4 bases, J lost 5 bases, and 9 bases lay in between. Germline assignment: CDR1 SGHDT and CDR2 YYEEEE. The full variable domain, with the rest looked up from reference TRBV5-6 and TRBJ2-5, is DAGVTQSPTHLIKTRGQQVTLRCSPKSGHDTVSWYQQALGQGPQFIFQYYEEEERQRGNFPDRFSGHQFPNYSSELNVNALLLGDSALYLCASSGDGETQYFGPGTRLLVL.

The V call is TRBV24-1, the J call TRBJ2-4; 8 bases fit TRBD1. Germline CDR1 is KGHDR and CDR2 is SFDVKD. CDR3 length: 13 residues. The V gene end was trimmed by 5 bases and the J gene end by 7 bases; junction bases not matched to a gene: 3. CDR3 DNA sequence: TGTGCCACCAGTGGGGCAGGGGGCAACATTCAGTACTTC. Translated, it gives CATSGAGGNIQYF.